This T cell receptor (beta chain) is from a study of cytomegalovirus exposure and HLA in healthy donors. The study ran its PCR with 60 Vbeta and 13 Jbeta primers. Measured with immunoSEQ multiplex PCR; TCRdb has only the in-frame clones, and not every one. The sample yields under 200,000 clones, 60% to 85% seen once. CDR1 and CDR2 from the germline V gene are SGHDT and YYEEEE. V lost 0 bases and J lost 5, with 11 bases in between. The CDR3 runs to 14 residues. This clonotype originated in a female donor in good health and CMV-seronegative. Source material: PBMCs. The chain combines TRBV5-6 with TRBJ1-1, with TRBD1 as a possible D gene (5 bases). The CDR3 DNA follows: TGTGCCAGCAGCTTGGTCCAAAGGACAACTGAAGCTTTCTTT. Its translation is CASSLVQRTTEAFF.